This T cell receptor (beta chain) was obtained from a study of PD-1 blockade in mismatch repair-deficient tumors. Per the germline V gene, CDR1 is MDHEN and CDR2 is SYDVKM. The CDR3 consists of 15 residues. The V end was cut by 1 base, the J end by 4 bases, with 13 bases between. Remarks on this clone: Its specificity is unknown.

Repertoires were generated with immunoSEQ multiplex PCR, while TCRdb's copy carries only in-frame clones and drops some. The profile shows roughly 15,000 clones, approximately 84% of them singletons. The time point: approximately nine-day in vitro stimulation with candidate neoantigen peptide 5. The J gene is TRBJ1-2, the V gene TRBV28, with D tentatively TRBD1 (5 bases). This receptor was taken from an adult with mismatch repair-deficient cancer. The source material was cells cultured in vitro, sampled from a patient treated with pembrolizumab. The CDR3 DNA reads as TGTGCCAGCAGTTTATTGGGCAGGGAACTCTATGGCTACACCTTC. As protein: CASSLLGRELYGYTF.